A single sample gave rise to the 7 T cell receptor beta chains below, sequenced in a study of T cell responses to AZD1222 COVID-19 vaccine. Generated by immunoSEQ multiplex PCR, the TCRdb table keeps only in-frame clones and is missing some. The sample contains under 140,000 clones, less than 90% of which appear only once. Sequences were derived from peripheral blood, sampled on day 0 of AZD1222 vaccination. These receptors all come from an adult in good health.

This clone was counted once. The identical CDR3 is also encoded by other nucleotide sequences in the sample. J is TRBJ1-3 and V is TRBV3-1 (or the pseudogene TRBV3-2); D uncertain. The CDR3 loop spans 15 amino acids. Trimming stripped 1 base from V and 2 bases from J, with 9 bases between. CDR1 and CDR2 from the germline V gene are LGHDT and YNNKEL (reference sequence). In nucleotides, the CDR3 is TGTGCCAGCAGCCAAGGGCGCCAGCCTGGAAACACCATATATTTT. Protein sequence: CASSQGRQPGNTIYF.

The table lists this clone with a count of one. This chain links TRBV13 with TRBJ2-3; 11 positions agree with TRBD2. J was trimmed by 0 bases and V by 0 bases; bases with no gene match: 8. Germline loops: CDR1 PRHDT, CDR2 FYEKMQ (reference sequence). This CDR3 region has 19 residues. CDR3 sequence (DNA): TGTGCCAGCAGCTTAGGGTTGGGACTAGCGGTAACTAGCACAGATACGCAGTATTTT. Translating gives CASSLGLGLAVTSTDTQYF.

The chain uses TRBV6-6 and TRBJ1-1; D is unresolved. V lost 5 bases, J lost 5 bases, and 12 bases lay in between. Looked up from germline, CDR1 is MNHNY and CDR2 is SVGAGI (reference sequence). The CDR3 totals 13 residues. The DNA for the CDR3 is TGTGCCAGCAGTCCGAACAAATATACTGAAGCTTTCTTT. It translates to CASSPNKYTEAFF.

This chain links TRBV7-9 with TRBJ1-1; D is unresolved. V was trimmed by 5 bases and J by 7 bases, leaving 17 bases between them. There are 14 residues in the CDR3. Germline values: CDR1 SEHNR, CDR2 FQNEAQ (reference sequence). This CDR3 reads CASSPTNGRDEAFF. For the CDR3, the DNA is TGTGCCAGCAGCCCCACGAATGGGCGGGATGAAGCTTTCTTT.

This rearrangement joins TRBV6-5 to TRBJ2-2; a possible D gene is TRBD1 (5 bases). V lost 4 bases and J lost 4, with 10 bases in between. Germline CDR1 reads MNHEY; CDR2 reads SVGAGI. The CDR3 extends over 14 amino acids. CDR3 DNA: TGTGCCAGCAGTTGGCAGGGTGGCACCGGGGAGCTGTTTTTT. It encodes CASSWQGGTGELFF.

The rearrangement uses TRBV6-5 and TRBJ1-2, with D unclear. The CDR3 consists of 16 residues. The V and J ends lost 2 bases and 2 bases respectively, with 15 bases between them. Germline CDR1 is MNHEY and CDR2 is SVGAGI. The CDR3 coding sequence is TGTGCCAGCAGTTACACCCCCCCGGGAAGAAACTATGGCTACACCTTC. This codes for CASSYTPPGRNYGYTF.

The chain is built from TRBV6-5 and TRBJ2-7, with 11 positions matching TRBD1. The CDR3 sequence is 15 residues long. Germline V gene data show CDR1 as MNHEY and CDR2 as SVGAGI. After removal of 2 bases from V and 6 bases from J, the junction contained 6 bases not matched to a gene. The CDR3 region is CASSYLGQGAGEQYF. The CDR3 nucleotides read TGTGCCAGCAGTTACCTAGGACAGGGGGCGGGCGAGCAGTACTTC.